The clone carrying this TCR beta chain appeared a few times. These data come from a study of tumor-infiltrating lymphocytes in oesophageal squamous cell carcinoma. TCRdb passed the PCR reads through MiXCR, listing each CDR3 protein once. The sample comprises about 19,000 distinct CDR3 sequences, 40% of which are singletons, and roughly 7% rests with the top ten. CDR1 is SGHTA and CDR2 is FQGNSA in the germline V gene. V shed 3 bases and J shed 1 base, with 6 bases lying between them. The CDR3 totals 14 residues. This clonotype was obtained from a male donor with esophageal squamous cell carcinoma. The specimen was blood. The chain uses TRBV7-2 and TRBJ2-2; D not certain. The CDR3 protein is CASSLYENTGELFF. As DNA, the CDR3 is TGTGCCAGCAGCTTGTATGAGAACACCGGGGAGCTGTTTTTT.